The T cell receptor (beta chain) described here comes from a study of blood T cells in healthy people across ages. In its sample, this clonotype was seen once. Its matching antigen is unknown. Total RNA was extracted at no less than 6 micrograms per sample. Next came a second PCR, run for about 6 to 11 cycles, which used a sample-barcoded 5' primer along with a J-beta primer mix. TCRdb ran MiXCR on the 5' RACE reads and lists one entry per CDR3 protein. The sample gives over 950,000 distinct CDR3 sequences, 51% of which show up once; about a fifth is in the top ten. General study results and limits: Higher diversity, along with more naive CD4+ cells, distinguished long-lived donors from aged donors.

CDR1 is DFQATT, CDR2 SNEGSKA, per germline (reference sequence). This CDR3 spans 12 amino acids. V shed 3 bases and J shed 1 base, with 6 bases lying between them. The chain couples TRBV20-1 to TRBJ2-5; D unclear. This TCR was recovered from a woman aged 55-75 years in good health. The specimen was blood. CDR3 in DNA: TGCAGTGCTAGTGGGTTCCAAGAGACCCAGTACTTC. This codes for CSASGFQETQYF.